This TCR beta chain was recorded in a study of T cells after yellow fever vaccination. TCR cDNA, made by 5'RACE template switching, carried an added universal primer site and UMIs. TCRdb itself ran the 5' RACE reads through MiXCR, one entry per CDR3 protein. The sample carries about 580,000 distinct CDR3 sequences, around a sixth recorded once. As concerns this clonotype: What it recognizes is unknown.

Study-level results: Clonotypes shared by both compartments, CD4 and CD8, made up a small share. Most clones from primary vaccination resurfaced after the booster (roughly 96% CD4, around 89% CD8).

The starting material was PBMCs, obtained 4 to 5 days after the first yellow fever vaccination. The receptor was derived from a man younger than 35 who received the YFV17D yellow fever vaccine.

The CDR3 loop is CASSQDWVGGTEAFF. As DNA, the CDR3 is TGCGCCAGCAGCCAAGATTGGGTCGGGGGCACTGAAGCTTTCTTT. The chain combines TRBV4-3 with TRBJ1-1, with D perhaps TRBD1 (5 bases). Looked up from germline, CDR1 is LGHNA and CDR2 is YSLEER. The CDR3 totals 15 residues. V was cut by 0 bases and J by 4 bases, with 12 bases left in between.